The source of this TCR beta chain is a study of OX40 agonist ivuxolimab in advanced cancers. Looking at the study overall: Patients in the trial were receiving intravenous ivuxolimab every 2 weeks, at doses of 0.01 to 10 mg/kg. Study observations and caveats: By week 6 at 0.1 to 3.0 mg/kg, blood CD4+ and CD8+ T cells had expanded clonally.

Points on this clone: Its antigen is still unknown.

Assay: immunoSEQ multiplex PCR; the TCRdb copy retains only in-frame clones and omits some. The sample lists 60,000 to 70,000 clones; about 90% were seen once. Germline lookup yields CDR1 MGHRA and CDR2 YSYEKL. V was pared by 3 bases and J by 5 bases, with 13 bases between. The CDR3 length is 14 residues. Sequenced here: CD4+ or CD8+ T cells sorted from blood, sampled in a trial of the OX40 agonist ivuxolimab. The chain joins TRBV4-1 to TRBJ2-5, with D perhaps matching TRBD2 (6 bases). This clonotype was sampled from an adult with an advanced solid tumor such as melanoma, head and neck, liver or kidney cancer. The CDR3 region has the DNA TGCGCCAGCAGCCAGGTTGGGGGGAGGGAGACCCAGTACTTC. The encoded protein is CASSQVGGRETQYF.